This T cell receptor beta chain was identified during a study of CXCR3-negative and CXCR3-positive naive CD8 T cells. Researchers reported sorting every CD8+ T cell subset in triplicate, around 300,000 cells per sort. Germline CDR1 reads SGHDN; CDR2 reads FVKESK. This CDR3 is 14 amino acids long. General study findings and limits: Against CXCR3-negative naive cells, CXCR3-positive naive cells showed more hydrophobic TRB CDR3s.

Turning to this clonotype: Antigen unknown.

UMI-labeled TRB cDNA libraries were prepared by 5' RACE. TCRdb re-called the 5' RACE reads and catalogs CDR3 proteins one per entry, DNA excluded. In total, the table holds some 130,000 distinct CDR3 sequences. This rearrangement joins TRBV14 to TRBJ2-7; TCRdb names TRBD2, which stays unverified in the absence of DNA. The sequence was obtained from a human donor in good health. Some clones in this sample may be carry-over from other donors' samples. The specimen was naive CXCR3- CD8+ T cells from blood. Subset specified: CD45RO-CCR7+CD27+CD95- naive CD8+ T cells lacking CXCR3 (TNR3-). CDR3 loop: CASSQLAGGYEQYF.